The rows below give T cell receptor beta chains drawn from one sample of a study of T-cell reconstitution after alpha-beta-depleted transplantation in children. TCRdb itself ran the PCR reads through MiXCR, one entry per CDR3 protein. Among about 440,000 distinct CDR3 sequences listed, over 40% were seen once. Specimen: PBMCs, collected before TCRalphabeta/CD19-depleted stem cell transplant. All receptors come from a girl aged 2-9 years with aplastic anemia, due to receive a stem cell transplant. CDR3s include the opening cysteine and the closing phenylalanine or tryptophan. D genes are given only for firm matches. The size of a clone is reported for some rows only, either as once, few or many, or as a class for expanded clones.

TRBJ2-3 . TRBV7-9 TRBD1 CASRDRDSAPDTQYF TGTGCCAGCAGGGACAGGGACAGTGCCCCGGATACGCAGTATTTT
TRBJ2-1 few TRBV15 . CATSTRDSTQFF TGTGCCACCAGCACAAGGGACTCGACGCAGTTCTTC
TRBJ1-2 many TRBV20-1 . CSAGQSGGNYGYTF TGCAGTGCCGGGCAGTCGGGAGGGAACTATGGCTACACCTTC
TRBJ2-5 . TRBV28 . CASSSSGVKTQYF TGTGCCAGCAGTTCCTCAGGGGTGAAGACCCAGTACTTC
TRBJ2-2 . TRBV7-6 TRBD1 CASSLTDRELNTGELFF TGTGCCAGCAGCCTCACCGACAGGGAATTGAACACCGGGGAGCTGTTTTTT
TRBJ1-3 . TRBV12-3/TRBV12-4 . CASSFRSSSSGNTIYF TGTGCCAGCAGTTTCCGGAGCTCGAGCTCTGGAAACACCATATATTTT
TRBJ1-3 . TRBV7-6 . CASSPPSGPGNTIYF TGTGCCAGCAGCCCGCCCTCGGGTCCTGGAAACACCATATATTTT
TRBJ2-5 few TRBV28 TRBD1 CATGTGRETQYF TGTGCCACCGGGACAGGGCGCGAGACCCAGTACTTC
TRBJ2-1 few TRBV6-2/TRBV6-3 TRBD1 CASSNPRGQGGGEQFF TGTGCCAGCAGTAACCCCCGGGGACAGGGAGGTGGTGAGCAGTTCTTC
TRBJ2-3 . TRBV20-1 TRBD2 CRALGLGYTDTQYF TGCAGAGCCCTGGGACTAGGTTACACAGATACGCAGTATTTT
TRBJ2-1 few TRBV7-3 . CASSSPGLPAW TGTGCCAGCAGCTCACCGGGACTCCCCGCTTGG
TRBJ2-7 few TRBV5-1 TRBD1 CASSFFQDRVYEQYF TGCGCCAGCAGCTTCTTCCAGGACAGGGTTTACGAGCAGTACTTC
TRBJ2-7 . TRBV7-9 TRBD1 CASSSGTGINEQSF TGTGCCAGCAGCTCCGGGACAGGGATTAACGAGCAGTCCTTC
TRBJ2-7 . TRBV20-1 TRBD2 CSPKTSGTYEQYF TGCAGTCCAAAGACTAGCGGAACCTACGAGCAGTACTTC
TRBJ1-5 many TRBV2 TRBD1 CASSPDRVNQPQHF TGTGCCAGCAGCCCCGACAGGGTAAATCAGCCCCAGCATTTT
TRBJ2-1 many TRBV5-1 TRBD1 CASSWDAHRGRGNEQFF TGCGCCAGCAGCTGGGACGCTCACAGGGGGCGAGGCAATGAGCAGTTCTTC
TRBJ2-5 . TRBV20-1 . CSAPAWETQYF TGCAGTGCCCCCGCTTGGGAAACCCAGTACTTC
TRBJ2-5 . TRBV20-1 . CSASLRGRLATQYF TGCAGTGCTAGCCTGAGGGGCCGCCTGGCGACCCAGTACTTC
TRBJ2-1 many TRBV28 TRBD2 CASSQGTSGSSYNEQFF TGTGCCAGCAGTCAAGGGACTAGCGGGAGTTCCTACAATGAGCAGTTCTTC
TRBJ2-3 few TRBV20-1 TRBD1 CSADRGGDTDTQYF TGCAGTGCGGACAGGGGAGGGGACACAGATACGCAGTATTTT
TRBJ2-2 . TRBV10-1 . CASIKTGTPLGTGELFF TGCGCCAGCATTAAAACCGGGACTCCCTTGGGCACCGGGGAGCTGTTTTTT
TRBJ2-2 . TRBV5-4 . CASSDGTYNTAELFF TGTGCCAGCAGCGACGGGACTTATAACACCGCGGAGCTGTTTTTT
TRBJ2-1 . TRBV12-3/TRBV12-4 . CASSKRSPDNEQFF TGTGCCAGCAGTAAACGGTCTCCCGACAATGAGCAGTTCTTC
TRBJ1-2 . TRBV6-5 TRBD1 CASSFDRGLGYTF TGTGCCAGCAGTTTCGACAGGGGGCTGGGCTACACCTTC
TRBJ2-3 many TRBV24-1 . CATSAGSTTDTQYF TGTGCCACCAGCGCCGGGAGTACCACAGATACGCAGTATTTT
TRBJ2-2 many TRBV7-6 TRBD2 CASSLELAGGPGGELFF TGTGCCAGCAGCTTAGAACTAGCGGGAGGGCCAGGCGGGGAGCTGTTTTTT
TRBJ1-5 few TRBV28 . CASSQVLQAQHF TGTGCCAGCAGTCAAGTCCTCCAGGCCCAGCATTTT
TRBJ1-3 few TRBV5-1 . CASSLGQFSSGNTIYF TGCGCCAGCAGCTTGGGTCAGTTCAGCTCTGGAAACACCATATATTTT
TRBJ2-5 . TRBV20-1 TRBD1 CSAPLTGEETQYF TGCAGTGCACCTTTGACAGGGGAAGAGACCCAGTACTTC
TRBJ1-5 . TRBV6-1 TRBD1 CASRDRGQVGQPQHF TGTGCCAGCCGGGACAGGGGGCAGGTAGGTCAGCCCCAGCATTTT
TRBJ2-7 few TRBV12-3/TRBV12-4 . CASSSSVAYEQYF TGTGCCAGCAGTTCTAGCGTTGCCTACGAGCAGTACTTC